This TCR beta chain stems from a study of blood T cell repertoires in COVID-19. Study-level background: Samples of COVID-19 (acute and convalescent) were obtained from the United States, Italy and Spain. Nucleic acid was either cDNA or gDNA, and it came from T cells, B-cell-depleted T cells, or PBMCs.

Authors' data handling: Estimated nucleated cell counts came from reference gene primer amplification. Assay: immunoSEQ multiplex PCR; the TCRdb copy retains only in-frame clones and omits some. For V, J and clone size, that table is used; D and trimming come from the DNA. This table has 200,000 to 250,000 clones, 80% to 85% appearing once. The V and J ends lost 1 base and 1 base respectively, with 14 bases between them. The germline V gene has CDR1 LGHDT and CDR2 YNNKEL (reference sequence). This CDR3 spans 16 amino acids. This sequence joins TRBV3-1 (or the pseudogene TRBV3-2) and TRBJ2-7; a possible D gene is TRBD2 (5 bases). Source material: peripheral blood. This receptor was obtained from a woman aged 60-70 years with acute or convalescent COVID-19. The CDR3 reads CASSQGVAFVSYEQYF. The CDR3 region has the DNA TGTGCCAGCAGCCAAGGAGTAGCGTTTGTTTCCTACGAGCAGTACTTC.